This entry lists 12 T cell receptor beta chains sequenced from one sample in a study of human T cells and chemical hapten exposure. In TCRdb, the RACE reads were re-called with MiXCR into one record per CDR3 protein. The sample lists around 200,000 distinct CDR3 sequences, more than 25% occurring once. This sample's time point: pre-sensitization, week 0. The sample's treatment: therapeutic diphenylcyclopropenone sensitization with weekly scalp DPC. Sequences were derived from whole blood, sampled in connection with sensitization to the hapten diphenylcyclopropenone (DPC). The receptors here all came from a woman between 25 and 40 years old with alopecia areata. Some clones in this sample may be carry-over from other donors' samples.

This clonotype turned up a few times. The rearrangement joins TRBV2 to TRBJ1-2, with 11 bases identical to TRBD1. Germline V gene lookup returns CDR1 SNHLY and CDR2 FYNNEI. V shed 3 bases and J 5 bases; nucleotides not matched to a gene: 5. The CDR3 runs 15 residues. The DNA for the CDR3 is TGTGCCAGCAGTGATAAGGGACAGGGGGGTTATGGCTACACCTTC. Translated, it gives CASSDKGQGGYGYTF.

This clonotype was observed a handful of times. V gene TRBV28 combines with J gene TRBJ2-1; 11 bases are shared with TRBD1. The length of the CDR3 is 16 residues. Trimming cost V 5 bases and J 5 bases; bases outside gene matches: 8. Per germline, CDR1 MDHEN and CDR2 SYDVKM. In DNA, the CDR3 is TGTGCCAGCAGTCCAACCGGGACAGGGGGACACAATGAGCAGTTCTTC. Protein product: CASSPTGTGGHNEQFF. The full variable domain, in which reference TRBV28 and TRBJ2-1 provide the parts outside the CDR3, is DVKVTQSSRYLVKRTGEKVFLECVQDMDHENMFWYRQDPGLGLRLIYFSYDVKMKEKGDIPEGYSVSREKKERFSLILESASTNQTSMYLCASSPTGTGGHNEQFFGPGTRLTVL.

The rearrangement links TRBV7-3 to TRBJ2-3; perhaps TRBD1 as D (6 bases). Germline V gene data show CDR1 as SGHTA and CDR2 as FQGTGA. Trimming pared 5 bases from V and 7 bases from J, leaving 19 bases between. This CDR3 region has 15 residues. The CDR3 DNA sequence: TGTGCCAGCAGCAGCCAGGGGTCCCCCGGGCATACGCAGTATTTT. Its protein is CASSSQGSPGHTQYF.

V usage is TRBV29-1 and J usage is TRBJ1-1; D possibly corresponds to TRBD1 (6 bases). This CDR3 contains 14 residues. CDR1 and CDR2 (germline): SQVTM, ANQGSEA. V lost 8 bases and J lost 6, with 22 bases in between. The CDR3 sequence: CSSSSHQGISEAFF. For the CDR3, the DNA is TGCAGCTCTAGTTCTCATCAGGGGATCTCTGAAGCTTTCTTT.

This clonotype was counted ten times or more. The V call is TRBV12-3 or TRBV12-4, the J call TRBJ2-3, with D perhaps assigned TRBD1 or TRBD2 (5 bases each). Trimming cost V 6 bases and J 3 bases, with 10 bases left between them. The CDR3 loop spans 13 amino acids. The CDR3 reads CASRFEGTDTQYF. The CDR3, as DNA: TGTGCCAGCAGGTTCGAGGGGACAGATACGCAGTATTTT.

The CDR3 is CASSFPAYGYTF. CDR3 bases: TGTGCCAGCAGCTTCCCGGCCTATGGCTACACCTTC. The J gene is TRBJ1-2, the V gene TRBV7-9; D gene ambiguous. V gave up 3 bases and J gave up 4 bases, with 6 bases separating them. Germline CDR1 is SEHNR and CDR2 is FQNEAQ (reference sequence). The CDR3 length is 12 residues.

The gene calls are TRBV25-1 and TRBJ2-5; D is perhaps TRBD2 (6 bases). The V end was cut by 9 bases, the J end by 3 bases, with 14 bases between. This CDR3 has 13 residues. Germline V gives CDR1 MGHDK, CDR2 SYGVNS. The CDR3 DNA is TGTGCCAGTACCCAGGCGGGAAAAGAGACCCAGTACTTC. It codes for CASTQAGKETQYF. The full variable domain, with the rest looked up from reference TRBV25-1 and TRBJ2-5, is EADIYQTPRYLVIGTGKKITLECSQTMGHDKMYWYQQDPGMELHLIHYSYGVNSTEKGDLSSESTVSRIRTEHFPLTLESARPSHTSQYLCASTQAGKETQYFGPGTRLLVL.

Only a few counts were recorded for this clonotype. This sequence joins TRBV20-1 and TRBJ2-7, with D possibly TRBD2 on 6 matching bases. Per germline, CDR1 DFQATT and CDR2 SNEGSKA (reference sequence). V lost 6 bases, J lost 2 bases, and 14 bases lay in between. This CDR3 contains 13 residues. The CDR3, as DNA: TGCAGTGCCTCGCCTAGCGCGGCCTACGAGCAGTACTTC. Translation gives CSASPSAAYEQYF.

This clonotype was detected many times. The chain couples TRBV4-1 to TRBJ2-7, with D perhaps TRBD1 (6 bases). V was cut by 2 bases and J by 1 base, with 12 bases left in between. Germline assignment: CDR1 MGHRA and CDR2 YSYEKL. This CDR3 comprises 15 residues. The CDR3 spells CASSQNSDSSYEQYF. The CDR3 bases are TGCGCCAGCAGCCAAAACTCGGACAGTTCCTACGAGCAGTACTTC.

This clonotype showed up just a few times. The genes are TRBV29-1 and TRBJ1-2, with TRBD1 identical over 9 bases. Germline V CDR1 and CDR2: SQVTM, ANQGSEA. J lost 4 bases, V lost 7 bases, and 7 bases had no gene match. The CDR3 extends over 13 amino acids. The CDR3 protein is CSASGQGPYGYTF. The CDR3 nucleotides are TGCAGCGCTTCGGGACAGGGACCCTATGGCTACACCTTC.

V is TRBV29-1 and J is TRBJ1-5, with D unresolved. This CDR3 contains 13 residues. Germline CDR1 SQVTM, CDR2 ANQGSEA. The V gene lost 4 bases and the J gene lost 0 bases, with 7 bases spanning the gap. The CDR3 nucleotides are TGCAGCGTTGCGATTAATAGCAATCAGCCCCAGCATTTT. Translated, it gives CSVAINSNQPQHF.

The V and J genes are TRBV28 and TRBJ2-7; weak D call: TRBD1 (5 bases). Germline V CDR1 and CDR2: MDHEN, SYDVKM. The length of the CDR3 is 14 residues. With 5 bases removed from V and 0 bases from J, the gap between germline ends came to 11 bases. CDR3 sequence reads: CASSVIQDSYEQYF. The CDR3 bases are TGTGCCAGCAGTGTAATACAGGACTCCTACGAGCAGTACTTC.